This T cell receptor (beta chain) was documented in a study of pediatric ulcerative colitis. V lost 2 bases, J lost 0 bases, and 5 bases stayed unmatched. Germline V gives CDR1 MDHEN, CDR2 SYDVKM. CDR3 length equals 16 residues. Of note for this clone: What it binds is unknown.

Study-level results: In rectum, acute severe colitis had expanded clones and less diversity. Blood samples from two patients yielded substantially fewer templates and were excluded from blood-rectal overlap analysis. Repertoires came from total lymphocyte DNA, so rare subsets like regulatory T cells may be missed. Compared with controls, ulcerative colitis showed greater blood-rectum clone sharing.

TCRdb's copy holds only in-frame clones and misses some; the assay was immunoSEQ multiplex PCR. The table has over 5,000 clones, roughly nine tenths seen once. This sequence originates from a girl under 18 who was a control in a study of pediatric ulcerative colitis. The chain carries TRBV28 and TRBJ2-3; TRBD2 aligns across 7 bases. Source material: blood. This CDR3 is CASSLPGGGSTDTQYF. In DNA form, the CDR3 reads TGTGCCAGCAGTTTACCGGGAGGAGGGAGCACAGATACGCAGTATTTT.